This TCR beta chain was captured in a study of blood T cell repertoires in COVID-19. Study as a whole: Samples taken during acute and convalescent COVID-19 were collected in the United States, Italy and Spain. PBMCs, B-cell-depleted T cells, or T cells provided the cDNA or gDNA that made up the material.

Original data processing: Estimation of nucleated cell counts was performed using reference gene primer amplification. TCRdb's table, derived via immunoSEQ multiplex PCR, lists solely in-frame clones and lacks some. The DNA was the basis for D and trimming; V, J and clone size are from that table. Of about 400,000 clones detected, approximately 87% appear once; the ten largest clones hold approximately 0.96%. Germline-derived CDR1 and CDR2 are MNHEY and SMNVEV (reference sequence). After removal of 7 bases from V and 5 bases from J, the junction contained 13 bases not matched to a gene. CDR3 length: 15 residues. The study assigned cohorts using participant-reported clinical history.

This receptor was obtained from a woman aged 25-40 years with acute COVID-19. Sequenced material: PBMCs or T cells enriched from blood (not recorded which). The chain couples TRBV27 to TRBJ2-5; 7 bases align to TRBD1. DNA of the CDR3: TGTGCCAGCAAGGACCCGGGACAGAGATCTGAGACCCAGTACTTC. It specifies CASKDPGQRSETQYF.